These 28 T cell receptor beta chains were all obtained from the same sample, sequenced in a study of response to subunit inactivated influenza vaccine. Using its own MiXCR run on the RT-PCR reads, TCRdb lists one record per CDR3 protein. The profile covers 550,000 to 800,000 distinct CDR3 sequences, with around 14% appearing a single time and approximately 10% taken by the ten largest. The sequencing used PBMCs from blood, collected approximately 12 days after vaccination. These receptors were obtained from a man aged 45-60 years who received an inactivated influenza vaccine.

This clonotype was counted between two and nine times. The chain uses TRBV5-6 and TRBJ2-3; D gene uncertain. This CDR3 comprises 13 residues. Germline-derived CDR1 and CDR2 are SGHDT and YYEEEE. V was clipped by 4 bases and J by 8 bases, with 14 bases between them. The CDR3 protein is CASSAFDSFTQYF. Here the CDR3 DNA reads TGTGCCAGCAGCGCGTTCGACTCTTTTACGCAGTATTTT.

The gene calls are TRBV5-1 and TRBJ2-1; 11 bases agree with TRBD1. Germline loops: CDR1 SGHRS, CDR2 YFSETQ. The CDR3 runs 17 residues. V shed 0 bases and J 10 bases; nucleotides not matched to a gene: 12. In nucleotides, the CDR3 is TGCGCCAGCAGCTTGGCACCAGGGACAGGGGGTTCCTTAGAGCAGTTCTTC. It specifies CASSLAPGTGGSLEQFF.

The V and J genes are TRBV20-1 and TRBJ1-2; TRBD1 aligns across 7 bases. The V and J ends lost 0 bases and 4 bases, in that order; junction bases with no gene match: 5. The germline V gene has CDR1 DFQATT and CDR2 SNEGSKA (reference sequence). The CDR3 has 14 amino acids. The CDR3 reads CSARDGQALYGYTF. CDR3 nucleotide sequence: TGCAGTGCTAGAGACGGACAGGCCCTCTATGGCTACACCTTC.

This clonotype was seen only a few times. The V call is TRBV12-3 or TRBV12-4, the J call TRBJ1-5; D is uncertain. The CDR3 has 14 amino acids. V dropped 5 bases and J dropped 2 bases, with 10 bases sitting between them. The CDR3 here is CASSGDEGNQPQHF. The CDR3, as DNA: TGTGCCAGCAGTGGGGATGAGGGCAATCAGCCCCAGCATTTT.

This clonotype was seen only a few times. The gene calls are TRBV5-1 and TRBJ2-7, with TRBD2 matching over 7 bases. V dropped 4 bases and J dropped 3; count of bases not matched to a gene: 10. This CDR3 comprises 15 residues. The germline V gene has CDR1 SGHRS and CDR2 YFSETQ. CDR3 sequence: CASSLTTGTNYEQYF. The CDR3 DNA follows: TGCGCCAGCAGCCTCACGACCGGGACTAACTACGAGCAGTACTTC.

V and J are TRBV5-5 and TRBJ1-4; a weak D match, TRBD1 (6 bases). Germline V lookup: CDR1 SGHKS, CDR2 YYEKEE (reference sequence). Trimming removed 6 bases at V and 3 bases at J, with 15 bases between. The CDR3 sequence is 15 residues long. In nucleotides, the CDR3 is TGTGCCAGCATTACTTTCCCAGGGGCTAATGAAAAACTGTTTTTT. It codes for CASITFPGANEKLFF.

The chain joins TRBV10-3 to TRBJ2-7; D assignment may be TRBD1 or TRBD2 (5 bases each). V lost 5 bases to trimming and J lost 5 bases, with 10 bases between them. Germline V gene data show CDR1 as ENHRY and CDR2 as SYGVKD. This CDR3 is built from 12 residues. The CDR3 loop reads CAISPRGDEQYF. CDR3 DNA sequence: TGTGCCATCAGTCCACGAGGGGACGAGCAGTACTTC.

The chain combines TRBV9 with TRBJ2-5; 14 nucleotides line up with TRBD2. The CDR3 runs to 17 residues. V trimming: 3 bases; J trimming: 5 bases; junction bases outside the gene matches: 9. In germline, CDR1 is SGDLS, CDR2 YYNGEE. DNA of the CDR3: TGTGCCAGCAGCGAGGGACTAGCGGGAGTTATTTGGGAGACCCAGTACTTC. Translation gives CASSEGLAGVIWETQYF.

In this sample, this clonotype turned up a few times. CDR3 loop: CASTGLAPYEQYF. The CDR3 DNA reads TGTGCCAGCACTGGTCTGGCACCCTACGAGCAGTACTTC. V and J are TRBV6-1 and TRBJ2-7; no reliable D call. The germline CDR1 and CDR2 sequences are MNHNS and SASEGT. Between the trimmed V and J ends, which lost 7 bases and 2 bases, there was a span of 12 bases. The CDR3 spans 13 residues.

The rearrangement uses TRBV18 and TRBJ1-6; 9 bases map to TRBD1. Trimming at V came to 5 bases and at J to 5 bases, leaving 7 bases not matched to a gene. Germline lookup yields CDR1 KGHSH and CDR2 LQKENI. The CDR3 has 16 residues. The CDR3 loop reads CASSSAGTGNNSPLHF. The CDR3 DNA reads as TGTGCCAGCTCATCCGCTGGGACAGGGAATAATTCACCCCTCCACTTT.

This clonotype was detected ten times or more. The V gene is TRBV12-3 or TRBV12-4, the J gene TRBJ2-5, with 7 bases aligning to TRBD1. Losses at the gene ends were 4 bases for V and 6 bases for J; bases not matched to a gene: 2. The CDR3 has 12 amino acids. As DNA, the CDR3 is TGTGCCAGCAGTTCGACAGGGAAGACCCAGTACTTC. Its translation is CASSSTGKTQYF.

The chain has TRBV20-1 and TRBJ2-7; D is possibly TRBD1 (5 bases). Looked up from germline, CDR1 is DFQATT and CDR2 is SNEGSKA (reference sequence). The CDR3 sequence is 13 residues long. Trimming took 0 bases from V and 4 from J, leaving 10 bases between them. CDR3 residues: CSARDVAGYEQYF. Here the CDR3 DNA reads TGCAGTGCTAGAGATGTTGCAGGGTACGAGCAGTACTTC.

This clonotype was found a few times. The chain is built from TRBV12-3 or TRBV12-4 and TRBJ2-4; 12 bases align to TRBD2. Trimming took 7 bases from V and 15 from J; bases not matched to a gene: 10. The CDR3 loop spans 13 amino acids. CDR3 protein: CASMSSGGALSYF. Here the CDR3 DNA reads TGTGCCAGCATGTCTAGCGGGGGGGCGTTGTCGTACTTC.

This clonotype was seen a few times. This sequence joins TRBV5-1 and TRBJ2-3, with unresolved D. The V end was cut by 4 bases, the J end by 5 bases, with 14 bases between. The V gene's germline CDR1 is SGHRS and CDR2 YFSETQ. This CDR3 region has 14 residues. The DNA for the CDR3 is TGCGCCAGCAGCATCAGGAGCCTAGTAGATACGCAGTATTTT. This translates into CASSIRSLVDTQYF. The full variable domain, in which reference TRBV5-1 and TRBJ2-3 provide the parts outside the CDR3, is KAGVTQTPRYLIKTRGQQVTLSCSPISGHRSVSWYQQTPGQGLQFLFEYFSETQRNKGNFPGRFSGRQFSNSRSEMNVSTLELGDSALYLCASSIRSLVDTQYFGPGTRLTVL.

Concerning this clonotype itself: A read error may explain this, as a much larger clone is one base away. The chain employs TRBV5-1 and TRBJ2-2; D not certain. V lost 1 base and J lost 0, with 7 bases in between. Germline CDR1 is SGHRS and CDR2 is YFSETQ. This CDR3 has 15 amino acids. The CDR3 here is CASSLRDPNTGELFF. The CDR3 DNA reads as TGCGCCAGCAGCTTGAGAGACCCGAACACCGGGGAGCTGTTTTTT.

In its sample, this clonotype was seen a few times. The V gene is TRBV19, the J gene TRBJ1-5; TRBD1 matches 7 bases. Germline V gene data show CDR1 as LNHDA and CDR2 as SQIVND (reference sequence). This CDR3 spans 15 amino acids. V shed 2 bases, J shed 5 bases, and the junction held 6 bases outside the gene matches. CDR3 DNA sequence: TGTGCCAGTAGTATAATGGGACAGACCGATCAGCCCCAGCATTTT. Protein sequence: CASSIMGQTDQPQHF.

CDR3 sequence reads: CASSLVSGRAFDTQYF. The DNA for the CDR3 is TGTGCCAGCAGCTTGGTTAGCGGGAGGGCCTTTGATACGCAGTATTTT. This chain joins TRBV5-6 and TRBJ2-3, with TRBD2 identical over 11 bases. The length of the CDR3 is 16 residues. The V segment lost 0 bases and the J segment 6 bases; nucleotides outside the gene matches: 6. Germline CDR1 SGHDT, CDR2 YYEEEE.

This clonotype appeared a few times. CDR3 bases: TGCGCCAGCAGCTTCAGAGATAGGGATACGCAGTATTTT. As protein: CASSFRDRDTQYF. The rearrangement links TRBV5-1 to TRBJ2-3; D is unresolved. Between the trimmed V and J ends, which lost 2 bases and 6 bases, there was a span of 10 bases. Germline CDR1 SGHRS, CDR2 YFSETQ. The CDR3 contains 13 residues.

In this sample, this clonotype turned up a few times. This sequence joins TRBV20-1 and TRBJ2-1; 8 bases are shared with TRBD2. Germline CDR1 is DFQATT and CDR2 is SNEGSKA (reference sequence). The CDR3 covers 14 residues. V lost 4 bases, J lost 6 bases, and 8 bases stayed unmatched. CDR3 in amino acids: CSANGRGVGNEQFF. CDR3 in DNA: TGCAGTGCTAACGGGCGGGGGGTCGGCAATGAGCAGTTCTTC.

This clonotype occurred a few times. The gene calls are TRBV6-2 or TRBV6-3 and TRBJ2-1; tentatively, D is TRBD2 (6 bases). V was trimmed by 6 bases and J by 7 bases, leaving 10 bases between them. Germline V gives CDR1 MNHEY, CDR2 SVGEGT. The CDR3 consists of 12 residues. CDR3 bases: TGTGCCAGCAGCAAGACTAGTAATGAGCAGTTCTTC. Residues: CASSKTSNEQFF.

This clonotype has just a few counts. This sequence joins TRBV7-8 and TRBJ2-1; 9 bases map to TRBD2. This CDR3 is 16 amino acids long. V lost 5 bases to trimming and J lost 7 bases; unmatched junction nucleotides: 12. CDR1 SGHVS and CDR2 FQNEAQ come from the germline V gene. The CDR3, as DNA: TGTGCCAGCAGCCCGCCGGGAGGGGGACTAGCTAATGAGCAGTTCTTC. Its protein is CASSPPGGGLANEQFF.

This clonotype was counted a few times. The CDR3 bases are TGTGCCAGCAGCCCTGACAGCGTTTATGGCTACACCTTC. Translated: CASSPDSVYGYTF. This sequence joins TRBV6-2 or TRBV6-3 and TRBJ1-2; tentative D call: TRBD1 (5 bases). Germline CDR1 reads MNHEY; CDR2 reads SVGEGT. This CDR3 region has 13 residues. Deletions cut 6 bases from V and 5 bases from J, with 13 bases between.

The genes are TRBV9 and TRBJ1-1, with D possibly being TRBD1 (5 bases). V was cut by 2 bases and J by 2 bases, with 13 bases left in between. The CDR3 spans 15 residues. The germline V gene encodes CDR1 SGDLS and CDR2 YYNGEE. The CDR3 coding sequence is TGTGCCAGCAGCGTTCGACAGAACTCCAACACTGAAGCTTTCTTT. This sequence encodes CASSVRQNSNTEAFF.

The chain links TRBV11-2 to TRBJ2-7, with no clear D. Trimming stripped 1 base from V and 6 bases from J, with 10 bases between. The CDR3 sequence is 13 residues long. The germline gives CDR1 SGHAT, CDR2 FQNNGV. CDR3 bases: TGTGCCAGCAGCTTAGGGGCCAGCTGCGAGCAGTACTTC. Its translation: CASSLGASCEQYF.

This clonotype was recorded once. The chain combines TRBV7-7 with TRBJ2-3, with 12 positions matching TRBD1. J gave up 0 bases and V 5 bases, and 12 bases lay outside the gene matches. In germline, CDR1 is SSHAT, CDR2 FNYEAQ (reference sequence). The CDR3 length is 19 residues. CDR3 amino acids: CASSTTNRDRGPSTDTQYF. The CDR3 coding sequence is TGTGCCAGCAGCACGACTAACCGGGACAGGGGGCCAAGCACAGATACGCAGTATTTT.

The chain uses TRBV7-9 and TRBJ2-1; TRBD2 aligns across 12 bases. Trimming at V came to 6 bases and at J to 5 bases, leaving 8 bases not matched to a gene. CDR1 is SEHNR and CDR2 is FQNEAQ in the germline V gene (reference sequence). This CDR3 is 16 amino acids long. The CDR3 DNA follows: TGTGCCAGCAGACCATCCGGACTAGCGGGACACAATGAGCAGTTCTTC. Translating it yields CASRPSGLAGHNEQFF.

This clonotype has only a few counts. The chain combines TRBV10-3 with TRBJ1-1, with a tentative D call TRBD1 (5 bases). This CDR3 contains 13 residues. Trimming stripped 4 bases from V and 2 bases from J, with 8 bases between. Germline CDR1 is ENHRY and CDR2 is SYGVKD. The CDR3 DNA is TGTGCCATCAGTGCGGGACCTAACACTGAAGCTTTCTTT. Amino acids: CAISAGPNTEAFF.

The chain is built from TRBV6-1 and TRBJ2-7; 7 nucleotides agree with TRBD2. V shed 7 bases, J shed 3 bases, and the junction held 6 bases outside the gene matches. The germline V gene has CDR1 MNHNS and CDR2 SASEGT. The CDR3 length is 13 residues. The CDR3 loop reads CASNGGGRYEQYF. Here the CDR3 DNA reads TGTGCCAGCAACGGCGGGGGACGCTACGAGCAGTACTTC.